This entry describes one T cell receptor beta chain. V was trimmed by 1 base and J by 5 bases, leaving 11 bases between them. This CDR3 has 14 residues. Germline lookup yields CDR1 SNHLY and CDR2 FYNNEI. This entry belongs to a study of blood T cell repertoires in COVID-19. Whole-study context: Italy, Spain and the United States were the sources of the convalescent and acute COVID-19 samples.

In the authors' methods: Reference gene primer amplification gave nucleated cell count estimates. Data came from immunoSEQ multiplex PCR; TCRdb stores just in-frame clones and leaves some out. From that table come the V and J calls and clone size; the DNA was used to work out D and trimming. The sample yields roughly 220,000 clones, roughly 79% seen once. This sequence originates from an elderly woman with COVID-19, enrolled during active disease. Sequencing input: peripheral blood. V gene TRBV2 combines with J gene TRBJ1-2; perhaps TRBD1 as D (5 bases). The CDR3 DNA reads TGTGCCAGCAGTGAAGGGGCAGGGACTTATGGCTACACCTTC. Protein: CASSEGAGTYGYTF.